This note documents a single T cell receptor (beta chain) sequence. In the study's own analysis: How many nucleated cells were present was estimated from reference gene primer amplification. Profiled with immunoSEQ multiplex PCR; TCRdb holds only in-frame clones, not every one. The D gene and trimming were derived from the DNA, and the V and J assignments and clone size from that table. The sample carries about 230,000 clones, approximately 83% recorded once. The sample belongs to a study of blood T cell repertoires in COVID-19. Overall study: Samples taken during acute and convalescent COVID-19 were collected in the United States, Italy and Spain.

CDR3 size: 13 residues. CDR1 and CDR2 from the germline V gene are SNHLY and FYNNEI. The trim removed 8 bases at V and 1 base at J, leaving 3 bases unmatched. This clonotype originated in a woman aged 45-65 years with acute or convalescent COVID-19. The chain combines TRBV2 with TRBJ2-7; 9 bases match TRBD1. The sample was peripheral blood. The CDR3 reads CASGTGLSYEQYF. The CDR3 nucleotides read TGTGCCAGCGGGACAGGGCTTTCCTACGAGCAGTACTTC. Full variable domain (rest looked up from reference TRBV2 and TRBJ2-7): EPEVTQTPSHQVTQMGQEVILRCVPISNHLYFYWYRQILGQKVEFLVSFYNNEISEKSEIFDDQFSVERPDGSNFTLKIRSTKLEDSAMYFCASGTGLSYEQYFGPGTRLTVT.